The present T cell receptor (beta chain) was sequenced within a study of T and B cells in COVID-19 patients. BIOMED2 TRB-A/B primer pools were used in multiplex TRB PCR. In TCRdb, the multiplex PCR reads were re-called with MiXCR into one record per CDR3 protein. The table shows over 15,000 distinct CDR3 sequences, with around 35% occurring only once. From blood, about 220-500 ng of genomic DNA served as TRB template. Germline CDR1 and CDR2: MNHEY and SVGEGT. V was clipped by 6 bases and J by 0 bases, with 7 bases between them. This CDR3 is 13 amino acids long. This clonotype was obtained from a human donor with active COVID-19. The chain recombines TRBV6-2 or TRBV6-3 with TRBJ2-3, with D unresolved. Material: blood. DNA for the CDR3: TGTGCCAGCAGCAGCCTTAGCACAGATACGCAGTATTTT. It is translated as CASSSLSTDTQYF.